This TCR beta chain is drawn from a study of T cell repertoires in cytomegalovirus infection. Study at large: From public TCR beta signatures came an indication of both CMV infection and matching HLA type. Study-level findings and limits: The cumulative frequency of public TCR beta families identified carriers of CMV plus the relevant HLA. Dominating the ex vivo response were TCR beta clonotypes that were CMV-specific and HLA-C-restricted.

Note on this clonotype: Its antigen is still unknown.

TCRdb re-called the reads through MiXCR, storing one row per CDR3 protein. The table shows around 490,000 distinct CDR3 sequences, with approximately 26% occurring only once. The CDR3 runs to 15 residues. Germline-derived CDR1 and CDR2 are SGHVS and FNYEAQ. V lost 1 base and J 9 bases, leaving 16 bases between the germline ends. Sequenced material: PBMCs. The rearrangement uses TRBV7-6 and TRBJ2-1; possibly TRBD2 for D (5 bases). The receptor was isolated from a human donor in good health (CMV status not recorded). Some clones in this sample may be carry-over from other donors' samples. The CDR3 DNA reads as TGTGCCAGCAGCTTAGTTATGACCCCGGAGGCTGAGCAGTTCTTC. Its translation is CASSLVMTPEAEQFF. The whole variable domain, filled in from reference TRBV7-6 and TRBJ2-1, reads GAGVSQSPRYKVTKRGQDVALRCDPISGHVSLYWYRQALGQGPEFLTYFNYEAQQDKSGLPNDRFSAERPEGSISTLTIQRTEQRDSAMYRCASSLVMTPEAEQFFGPGTRLTVL.